This T cell receptor (beta chain) was sequenced during a study of blood T cell repertoires in COVID-19. Study in general: The origin of the acute and convalescent COVID-19 samples was the United States, Italy and Spain.

As processed by the authors: Amplification of reference gene primers provided the estimated nucleated cell counts. Clones were read by immunoSEQ multiplex PCR, and TCRdb kept only the in-frame ones, dropping some. D and trimming come from the DNA, and the V and J calls and clone size come from that table. The table shows approximately 12,000 clones, with roughly four fifths occurring only once. Germline CDR1 reads SGDLS; CDR2 reads YYNGEE. This CDR3 has 15 amino acids. V was clipped by 2 bases and J by 5 bases; unmatched bases: 5. The genes are TRBV9 and TRBJ2-5, with 11 nucleotides matching TRBD2. Sequencing was done on a sample of peripheral blood. This sequence originates from a woman aged 55-75 years with acute or convalescent COVID-19. Here the CDR3 DNA reads TGTGCCAGCAGCGTTAGCGGGGGGGCCCCGGAGACCCAGTACTTC. Translated: CASSVSGGAPETQYF.